The 30 T cell receptor beta chains below were found in one sample sequenced in a study of T cells after posttransplantation cyclophosphamide. Profiling relied on immunoSEQ multiplex PCR, and the TCRdb table lists in-frame clones only, not all of them. The sample has 15,000 to 20,000 clones, about nine tenths seen once. Cyclophosphamide on days +3 and +4 followed busulfan-fludarabine conditioning and a marrow graft. This specimen was PBMCs, taken after allogeneic stem cell transplant with posttransplant cyclophosphamide. All receptors come from a female patient between 35 and 55 years old who received an allogeneic stem cell transplant from a related donor, was CMV-positive, and had no GVHD. Among the T cells, some may be from the graft donor.

The chain uses TRBV18 and TRBJ1-2, with no clear D. CDR1 is KGHSH, CDR2 LQKENI, per germline. Trimming took 0 bases from V and 7 from J, leaving 6 bases between them. This CDR3 region has 12 residues. The CDR3 bases are TGTGCCAGCTCACCACCGTCTACTGGCTACACCTTC. Translated, it gives CASSPPSTGYTF.

The V gene is TRBV6-1, the J gene TRBJ2-3; 9 bases map to TRBD2. The germline CDR1 and CDR2 sequences are MNHNS and SASEGT. This CDR3 is 17 amino acids long. Trimming took 1 base from V and 3 from J; bases not matched to a gene: 8. The DNA for the CDR3 is TGTGCCAGCAGTGAAGTGGGAACTAGCGGGCTTACAGATACGCAGTATTTT. This encodes CASSEVGTSGLTDTQYF.

This clone was detected only a few times. The chain is built from TRBV5-8 and TRBJ2-1; TRBD1 matches at 8 bases. The CDR3 is 14 residues long. J gave up 9 bases and V 4 bases, and 9 bases lay outside the gene matches. CDR1 and CDR2 from the germline V gene are SGHTS and YDEGEE. CDR3 protein: CASSKGGQVAEQFF. In DNA, the CDR3 is TGTGCCAGCAGCAAGGGGGGACAGGTCGCTGAGCAGTTCTTC.

This chain connects TRBV28 to TRBJ1-4, with 9 nucleotides matching TRBD1. CDR3 size: 17 residues. V lost 5 bases, J lost 4 bases, and 11 bases stayed unmatched. The germline CDR1 and CDR2 sequences are MDHEN and SYDVKM. This CDR3 is CASSKIGQGRSNEKLFF. The DNA of the CDR3 is TGTGCCAGCAGTAAAATTGGACAGGGGAGGAGTAATGAAAAACTGTTTTTT.

CDR3 region: CASSLGDGRGRLAGNSYEQYF. The DNA for the CDR3 is TGTGCCAGCAGTTTAGGGGACGGTCGGGGTAGACTAGCGGGGAACTCCTACGAGCAGTACTTC. This chain joins TRBV27 and TRBJ2-7, with TRBD2 identical over 11 bases. V was pared by 2 bases and J by 0 bases, with 18 bases of the junction left unmatched. Germline CDR1 MNHEY, CDR2 SMNVEV (reference sequence). The CDR3 extends over 21 amino acids.

The chain has TRBV4-3 and TRBJ2-2; 10 bases map to TRBD2. The CDR3 runs 19 residues. With V trimmed by 2 bases and J by 5 bases, 14 bases remained unmatched. Germline CDR1 reads LGHNA; CDR2 reads YSLEER. Here the CDR3 reads CASSQMSSLAGVWTGELFF. DNA of the CDR3: TGCGCCAGCAGCCAAATGAGTTCGCTAGCGGGAGTTTGGACCGGGGAGCTGTTTTTT.

The chain carries TRBV10-3 and TRBJ2-1; 8 nucleotides align to TRBD1. Germline assignment: CDR1 ENHRY and CDR2 SYGVKD. Germline trimming cut 6 bases from V and 4 bases from J; bases unmatched to any gene: 2. The CDR3 runs to 13 residues. CDR3 amino acids: CAIRTGEYNEQFF. The DNA of the CDR3 is TGTGCCATCAGGACAGGGGAGTACAATGAGCAGTTCTTC.

The chain has TRBV11-2 and TRBJ2-7; D is perhaps TRBD1 (6 bases). CDR1 and CDR2 (germline): SGHAT, FQNNGV. Trimming cost V 8 bases and J 2 bases, with 10 bases left between them. The CDR3 is made up of 12 amino acids. In DNA form, the CDR3 reads TGTGCCAGCTCGAGGGACACCTACGAGCAGTACTTC. This translates into CASSRDTYEQYF.

The rearrangement uses TRBV10-3 and TRBJ2-5, with 9 positions matching TRBD1. V was pared by 4 bases and J by 5 bases, with 5 bases of the junction left unmatched. The CDR3 loop spans 14 amino acids. Germline V gene sequence: CDR1 ENHRY, CDR2 SYGVKD. The CDR3 loop reads CAISVGTGLETQYF. In nucleotides, the CDR3 is TGTGCCATCAGTGTGGGGACAGGGTTGGAGACCCAGTACTTC.

V is TRBV28 and J is TRBJ2-7, with TRBD1 as a possible D gene (7 bases). The CDR3 consists of 15 residues. Per germline, CDR1 MDHEN and CDR2 SYDVKM. Trimming removed 5 bases from V and 0 bases from J, with 14 bases in between. The CDR3 is CASSTSGGGSYEQYF. The CDR3 region has the DNA TGTGCCAGCAGTACCTCAGGGGGAGGCTCCTACGAGCAGTACTTC.

This clone was picked up one time. The CDR3, as DNA: TGTGCCAGCAGCCGTAGCGGGAGGGCCTTCAATGAGCAGTTCTTC. Translation: CASSRSGRAFNEQFF. The V gene is TRBV27, the J gene TRBJ2-1; 11 nucleotides align to TRBD2. Germline V gene sequence: CDR1 MNHEY, CDR2 SMNVEV (reference sequence). This CDR3 spans 15 amino acids. The V and J ends lost 6 bases and 6 bases, in that order; junction bases with no gene match: 7.

The chain employs TRBV30 and TRBJ2-1; 8 bases match TRBD2. The CDR3 length is 16 residues. Germline V CDR1 and CDR2: GTSNPN, SVGIG (reference sequence). V was pared by 2 bases and J by 6 bases, with 12 bases of the junction left unmatched. In DNA form, the CDR3 reads TGTGCCTGGAGTTACTCCCTAGCGGGTGCCCGCAATGAGCAGTTCTTC. Its protein is CAWSYSLAGARNEQFF.

The chain combines TRBV5-1 with TRBJ2-3, with D perhaps matching TRBD2 (6 bases). The germline CDR1 and CDR2 sequences are SGHRS and YFSETQ. This CDR3 has 14 amino acids. Trimming cost V 3 bases and J 4 bases, with 12 bases left between them. In DNA form, the CDR3 reads TGCGCCAGCAGCTGGAGGGATTCTGCAGATACGCAGTATTTT. Residues: CASSWRDSADTQYF. The complete variable domain, with remaining parts taken from reference TRBV5-1 and TRBJ2-3, reads KAGVTQTPRYLIKTRGQQVTLSCSPISGHRSVSWYQQTPGQGLQFLFEYFSETQRNKGNFPGRFSGRQFSNSRSEMNVSTLELGDSALYLCASSWRDSADTQYFGPGTRLTVL.

The DNA of the CDR3 is TGTGCCAGCAGCCCGACAGGGGGGGCCTCCGAGCAGTACTTC. Its translation is CASSPTGGASEQYF. V usage is TRBV5-4 and J usage is TRBJ2-7; 9 bases map to TRBD1. V shed 4 bases and J 6 bases; nucleotides not matched to a gene: 8. CDR1 is SGHNT, CDR2 YYREEE, per germline (reference sequence). The CDR3 is 14 amino acids.

This chain connects TRBV28 to TRBJ2-7; 7 bases agree with TRBD1. The J segment lost 4 bases and the V segment lost 10 bases, leaving 13 bases of the junction unmatched. The CDR3 runs 14 residues. Germline loops: CDR1 MDHEN, CDR2 SYDVKM. CDR3 protein: CAITGVGGWYEQYF. The CDR3 DNA follows: TGTGCCATCACAGGGGTTGGGGGCTGGTACGAGCAGTACTTC.

The rearrangement links TRBV9 to TRBJ2-2, with 14 bases matching TRBD2. This CDR3 has 19 amino acids. The J segment lost 2 bases and the V segment lost 4 bases, leaving 10 bases of the junction unmatched. CDR1 and CDR2 from the germline V gene are SGDLS and YYNGEE. The CDR3 DNA reads as TGTGCCAGCAGCATCCGACTAGCGGGAGGGCCCGCCAACACCGGGGAGCTGTTTTTT. Its protein product is CASSIRLAGGPANTGELFF.

The chain has TRBV5-1 and TRBJ2-1, with TRBD1 matching over 7 bases. Germline V gene lookup returns CDR1 SGHRS and CDR2 YFSETQ. The CDR3 is made up of 15 amino acids. V lost 4 bases and J lost 4; bases outside the gene matches: 8. CDR3 residues: CASSLQGTTYNEQFF. The CDR3 nucleotides are TGCGCCAGCAGCCTACAGGGGACAACTTACAATGAGCAGTTCTTC.

The rearrangement joins TRBV28 to TRBJ1-2; D is ambiguous. CDR1 is MDHEN and CDR2 is SYDVKM in the germline V gene. Trimming cost V 6 bases and J 0 bases, with 8 bases left between them. This CDR3 region has 13 residues. The CDR3 region is CASRRQANYGYTF. The DNA for the CDR3 is TGTGCCAGCAGAAGACAAGCTAACTATGGCTACACCTTC.

This clone was seen more than once but under ten times. This chain connects TRBV28 to TRBJ2-3; 11 bases are a match to TRBD2. This CDR3 has 15 amino acids. Germline CDR1 reads MDHEN; CDR2 reads SYDVKM. The J segment lost 2 bases and the V segment lost 8 bases, leaving 6 bases of the junction unmatched. CDR3: CASLTSGTYTDTQYF. CDR3 sequence (DNA): TGTGCCAGCCTGACTAGCGGGACCTACACAGATACGCAGTATTTT.

The V and J genes are TRBV15 and TRBJ2-7; TRBD2 aligns across 9 bases. CDR3 length: 17 amino acids. CDR1 and CDR2 (germline): LNHNV, YYDKDF (reference sequence). Losses at the gene ends were 0 bases for V and 7 bases for J; bases not matched to a gene: 13. The DNA for the CDR3 is TGTGCCACCAGCAGAGATCTTCGAGGCGGAGCGGGGGGTGAGCAGTACTTC. Its protein is CATSRDLRGGAGGEQYF.

This chain links TRBV13 with TRBJ2-3, with unresolved D. V was pared by 5 bases and J by 3 bases, with 3 bases between. Germline V lookup: CDR1 PRHDT, CDR2 FYEKMQ (reference sequence). The CDR3 totals 11 residues. The CDR3 DNA sequence: TGTGCCAGCAGCCAAACAGATACGCAGTATTTT. Protein: CASSQTDTQYF.

This clone was picked up a small number of times. The rearrangement links TRBV6-6 to TRBJ1-2; D is possibly TRBD1 (5 bases). The CDR3 loop spans 13 amino acids. The V end lost 7 bases, the J end lost 2 bases, and 11 bases lay between the germline ends. CDR1 and CDR2 (germline): MNHNY, SVGAGI (reference sequence). The CDR3 DNA reads TGTGCCAGCACGGGAGGGGAAAACTATGGCTACACCTTC. Its translation: CASTGGENYGYTF.

This chain uses TRBV27 with TRBJ2-7, with TRBD2 identical over 10 bases. CDR1 MNHEY and CDR2 SMNVEV come from the germline V gene (reference sequence). This CDR3 is 17 amino acids long. Trimming at V came to 4 bases and at J to 0 bases, leaving 9 bases not matched to a gene. The CDR3 reads CASSSTSGRGSSYEQYF. Written as DNA, the CDR3 is TGTGCCAGCAGTTCGACTAGCGGGCGAGGCAGCTCCTACGAGCAGTACTTC.

The chain combines TRBV6-1 with TRBJ2-7, with TRBD2 matching 8 bases. V was clipped by 1 base and J by 7 bases; unmatched bases: 9. Germline V gene lookup returns CDR1 MNHNS and CDR2 SASEGT. The CDR3 contains 15 residues. CDR3 nucleotides: TGTGCCAGCAGTGAAGTTAGCGGGGTCCGTGGGGAGCAGTACTTC. This codes for CASSEVSGVRGEQYF.

This chain links TRBV9 with TRBJ2-7; 9 nucleotides match TRBD1. After removal of 4 bases from V and 4 bases from J, the junction contained 9 bases not matched to a gene. The CDR3 runs 15 residues. Per the germline V gene, CDR1 is SGDLS and CDR2 is YYNGEE. The CDR3 DNA is TGTGCCAGCAGCAACCCCCACAGGGGGCAATACGAGCAGTACTTC. Its translation is CASSNPHRGQYEQYF.

The J gene is TRBJ2-3, the V gene TRBV9, with D tentatively TRBD1 (6 bases). Germline loops: CDR1 SGDLS, CDR2 YYNGEE. CDR3 size: 14 residues. V was cut by 2 bases and J by 2 bases, with 9 bases left in between. The CDR3 region has the DNA TGTGCCAGCAGCGTTGGGACAATCACAGATACGCAGTATTTT. It encodes CASSVGTITDTQYF.

The V call is TRBV30, the J call TRBJ2-7, with 7 nucleotides matching TRBD2. The length of the CDR3 is 19 residues. Germline CDR1 GTSNPN, CDR2 SVGIG (reference sequence). V was clipped by 1 base and J by 0 bases; unmatched bases: 18. In DNA, the CDR3 is TGTGCCTGGAGTGGGCGGCGCCTGGGGCTAGCGGATTTCTCCTACGAGCAGTACTTC. Protein: CAWSGRRLGLADFSYEQYF. Full variable domain (rest looked up from reference TRBV30 and TRBJ2-7): SQTIHQWPATLVQPVGSPLSLECTVEGTSNPNLYWYRQAAGRGLQLLFYSVGIGQISSEVPQNLSASRPQDRQFILSSKKLLLSDSGFYLCAWSGRRLGLADFSYEQYFGPGTRLTVT.

This sequence joins TRBV4-3 and TRBJ2-1, with 8 bases that match TRBD2. Germline V gives CDR1 LGHNA, CDR2 YSLEER. Trimming took 2 bases from V and 10 from J; bases not matched to a gene: 13. The CDR3 sequence is 16 residues long. CDR3: CASSQRDSGGSGEQFF. In nucleotides, the CDR3 is TGCGCCAGCAGCCAAAGGGACTCGGGGGGGAGTGGCGAGCAGTTCTTC.

This clone was observed a few times. This CDR3 reads CASRPTGATRGKLFF. For the CDR3, the DNA is TGTGCCAGCCGCCCGACAGGGGCGACCCGAGGGAAACTGTTTTTT. The genes are TRBV5-6 and TRBJ1-4, with 8 bases aligning to TRBD1. There are 15 residues in the CDR3. Per the germline V gene, CDR1 is SGHDT and CDR2 is YYEEEE. The junction had 16 bases not matched to a gene; V was cut back by 7 bases and J by 11 bases.

This clone was found a few times. The J gene is TRBJ1-1, the V gene TRBV4-1, with a weak D call TRBD1 (6 bases). From germline, CDR1 is MGHRA and CDR2 YSYEKL. V was shortened by 1 base and J by 0 bases, with 9 bases between the two germline ends. CDR3 length equals 15 residues. CDR3 in amino acids: CASSQAQGMNTEAFF. For the CDR3, the DNA is TGCGCCAGCAGCCAAGCCCAGGGGATGAACACTGAAGCTTTCTTT.